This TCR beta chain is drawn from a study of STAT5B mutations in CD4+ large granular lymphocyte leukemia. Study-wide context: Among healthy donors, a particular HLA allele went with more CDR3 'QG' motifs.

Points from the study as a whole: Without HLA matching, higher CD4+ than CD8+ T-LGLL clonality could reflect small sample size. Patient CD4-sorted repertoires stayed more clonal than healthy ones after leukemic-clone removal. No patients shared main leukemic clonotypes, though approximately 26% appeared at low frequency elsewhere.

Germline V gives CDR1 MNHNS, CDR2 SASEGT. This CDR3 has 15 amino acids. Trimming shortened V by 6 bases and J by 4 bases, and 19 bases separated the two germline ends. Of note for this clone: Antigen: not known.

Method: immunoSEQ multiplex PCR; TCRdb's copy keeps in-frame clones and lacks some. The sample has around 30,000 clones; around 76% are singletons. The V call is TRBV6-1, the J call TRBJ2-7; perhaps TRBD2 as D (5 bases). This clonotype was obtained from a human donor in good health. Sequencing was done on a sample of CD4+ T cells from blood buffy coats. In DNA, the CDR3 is TGTGCCAGCAGGGGTGGTCGGGCAGGAGGTTACGAGCAGTACTTC. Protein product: CASRGGRAGGYEQYF.